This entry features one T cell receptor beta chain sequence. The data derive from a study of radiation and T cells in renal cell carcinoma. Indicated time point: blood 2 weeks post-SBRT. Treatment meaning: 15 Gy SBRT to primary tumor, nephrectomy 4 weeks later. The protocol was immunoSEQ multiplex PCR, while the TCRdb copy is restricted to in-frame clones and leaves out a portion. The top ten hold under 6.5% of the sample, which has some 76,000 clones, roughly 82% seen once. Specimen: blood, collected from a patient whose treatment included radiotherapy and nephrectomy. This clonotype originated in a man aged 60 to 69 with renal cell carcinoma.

The CDR3 region is CASSLRKTYNEQFF. CDR3 coding DNA: TGTGCCAGCAGCTTAAGGAAAACCTACAATGAGCAGTTCTTC. The J gene is TRBJ2-1, the V gene TRBV7-2, with D unclear. The CDR3 has 14 amino acids. The V end was cut by 2 bases, the J end by 2 bases, with 7 bases between. From germline, CDR1 is SGHTA and CDR2 FQGNSA.